A single sample is the source of the 14 T cell receptor beta chains below, sequenced in a study of OX40 agonist ivuxolimab in advanced cancers. Repertoires were generated with immunoSEQ multiplex PCR, while TCRdb's copy carries only in-frame clones and drops some. The sample shows about 60,000 clones, roughly 86% of them seen only once. Sequences were derived from CD4+ or CD8+ T cells sorted from blood, sampled in a trial of the OX40 agonist ivuxolimab. The receptors come from an adult with an advanced solid tumor such as melanoma, head and neck, liver or kidney cancer.

This clone was detected only once. V usage is TRBV18 and J usage is TRBJ2-7; D unclear. This CDR3 has 14 amino acids. With 4 bases removed from V and 4 bases from J, the gap between germline ends came to 14 bases. CDR1 is KGHSH, CDR2 LQKENI, per germline. In DNA form, the CDR3 reads TGTGCCAGCTCACTAACTCCCTGGGATTACGAGCAGTACTTC. Encoded protein: CASSLTPWDYEQYF.

This chain connects TRBV5-5 to TRBJ1-2, with 9 positions matching TRBD1. Germline assignment: CDR1 SGHKS and CDR2 YYEKEE (reference sequence). With 4 bases clipped from V and 4 bases from J, the junction kept 8 bases outside the gene matches. There are 15 residues in the CDR3. CDR3 region: CASSNGDRALYGYTF. CDR3 coding DNA: TGTGCCAGCAGCAACGGGGACAGGGCACTCTATGGCTACACCTTC.

This clone was recorded many times. The chain combines TRBV4-2 with TRBJ2-4, with a possible D match to TRBD1 (7 bases). Germline CDR1 LGHNA, CDR2 YNFKEQ. V lost 7 bases and J 2 bases, leaving 18 bases between the germline ends. The CDR3 has 16 amino acids. CDR3 in amino acids: CASTAQEGASKNIQYF. DNA of the CDR3: TGTGCCAGCACCGCACAGGAGGGGGCATCCAAAAACATTCAGTACTTC.

This clone was observed once. The chain couples TRBV7-2 to TRBJ1-5; 7 positions match TRBD1. Germline CDR1 SGHTA, CDR2 FQGNSA. The CDR3 totals 13 residues. V was pared by 5 bases and J by 6 bases, with 4 bases of the junction left unmatched. In DNA form, the CDR3 reads TGTGCCAGCAGCCCGGACAGGTCTCAGCCCCAGCATTTT. This translates into CASSPDRSQPQHF.

The chain couples TRBV5-8 to TRBJ2-1; 7 nucleotides match TRBD1. Germline lookup yields CDR1 SGHTS and CDR2 YDEGEE. V trimming: 4 bases; J trimming: 4 bases; junction bases outside the gene matches: 8. The CDR3 contains 15 residues. Here the CDR3 reads CASSRTGTAYNEQFF. Written as DNA, the CDR3 is TGTGCCAGCAGCCGAACCGGGACAGCTTACAATGAGCAGTTCTTC.

The rearrangement links TRBV7-6 to TRBJ2-2; 7 nucleotides agree with TRBD2. V shed 2 bases, J shed 5 bases, and the junction held 2 bases outside the gene matches. Germline-derived CDR1 and CDR2 are SGHVS and FNYEAQ. The CDR3 spans 14 residues. This chain's CDR3 is CASSLREGTGELFF. The CDR3 DNA reads as TGTGCCAGCAGCTTAAGGGAGGGGACCGGGGAGCTGTTTTTT.

The rearrangement uses TRBV29-1 and TRBJ1-1; D not certain. The CDR3 length is 13 residues. The V end was cut by 3 bases, the J end by 0 bases, with 8 bases between. Germline V gene data show CDR1 as SQVTM and CDR2 as ANQGSEA. CDR3 coding DNA: TGCAGCGTTGACCCTCAACTGAACACTGAAGCTTTCTTT. Encoded protein: CSVDPQLNTEAFF.

This clone has only one observation. The V gene is TRBV5-5, the J gene TRBJ2-3; D gene unclear. The V gene lost 0 bases and the J gene lost 0 bases, with 5 bases spanning the gap. The CDR3 length is 14 residues. CDR1 and CDR2 from the germline V gene are SGHKS and YYEKEE (reference sequence). DNA of the CDR3: TGTGCCAGCAGCTTGGACATTAGCACAGATACGCAGTATTTT. It yields the protein CASSLDISTDTQYF.

This clone was observed a single time. The chain carries TRBV7-6 and TRBJ2-1; 7 positions match TRBD1. The CDR3 has 15 residues. Germline CDR1 is SGHVS and CDR2 is FNYEAQ. Trimming cost V 5 bases and J 4 bases; bases outside gene matches: 8. Here the CDR3 reads CASSRRDSLYNEQFF. In DNA form, the CDR3 reads TGTGCCAGCAGCCGAAGGGACAGCCTATACAATGAGCAGTTCTTC. The full variable domain, its missing parts supplied by reference TRBV7-6 and TRBJ2-1, is GAGVSQSPRYKVTKRGQDVALRCDPISGHVSLYWYRQALGQGPEFLTYFNYEAQQDKSGLPNDRFSAERPEGSISTLTIQRTEQRDSAMYRCASSRRDSLYNEQFFGPGTRLTVL.

The chain combines TRBV6-4 with TRBJ2-2; 8 bases map to TRBD2. The length of the CDR3 is 16 residues. Germline values: CDR1 MRHNA, CDR2 SNTAGT. With V trimmed by 4 bases and J by 4 bases, 8 bases remained unmatched. The CDR3 DNA sequence: TGTGCCAGCAGTGTCTCCGGACTAGCACCCACCGGGGAGCTGTTTTTT. This gives the protein CASSVSGLAPTGELFF.

The chain is built from TRBV6-1 and TRBJ2-5; no firm D call. Germline lookup yields CDR1 MNHNS and CDR2 SASEGT. The CDR3 length is 10 residues. V lost 7 bases and J 9 bases, leaving 9 bases between the germline ends. CDR3 sequence reads: CASNGKPQYF. The DNA for the CDR3 is TGTGCCAGCAATGGTAAACCCCAGTACTTC.

The chain links TRBV6-5 to TRBJ2-7; D might be TRBD2 (6 bases). In germline, CDR1 is MNHEY, CDR2 SVGAGI. There are 13 residues in the CDR3. V lost 6 bases and J lost 4, with 13 bases in between. The CDR3 sequence is CASRRDLLYEQYF. CDR3 coding DNA: TGTGCCAGCAGGCGGGACTTACTATACGAGCAGTACTTC.

This clone came up once. The chain links TRBV2 to TRBJ2-1; TRBD2 matches at 15 bases. Germline V CDR1 and CDR2: SNHLY, FYNNEI. V lost 5 bases, J lost 9 bases, and 8 bases stayed unmatched. The CDR3 covers 16 residues. CDR3 amino acids: CASSPSGLAGGGEQFF. The CDR3 bases are TGTGCCAGCAGTCCTTCGGGACTAGCGGGGGGCGGTGAGCAGTTCTTC.

V usage is TRBV30 and J usage is TRBJ2-3; 14 nucleotides agree with TRBD2. CDR3 length: 20 residues. V was clipped by 3 bases and J by 1 base; unmatched bases: 15. In germline, CDR1 is GTSNPN, CDR2 SVGIG (reference sequence). CDR3 sequence (DNA): TGTGCCTGGAGCCTTAGACTAGCGGGAGGGCAAAGGGGACGCACAGATACGCAGTATTTT. This translates into CAWSLRLAGGQRGRTDTQYF.